Listed below are T cell receptor beta chains from one sample, sequenced in a study of regulatory T cells in long-lasting Graves disease. TCRdb fed the multiplex PCR reads into MiXCR, producing one record per CDR3 protein. The table has a few hundred thousand distinct CDR3 sequences, roughly 25% seen once. The material sequenced was peripheral blood mononuclear cells (PBMCs), taken when the disease was refractory, from a patient treated with antithyroid drugs. The receptors derive from a middle-aged woman with Graves disease. Each CDR3 is given with its conserved first and last residue. Each record gives: J gene, V gene, CDR3 protein.

TRBJ1-1 TRBV19 CASSMGKGLGNTEAFF
TRBJ1-1 TRBV13 CASGNRAGDTEAFF
TRBJ1-2 TRBV12-3/TRBV12-4 CASSRHYGYTF
TRBJ1-6 TRBV6-1 CASSEASGSSPLHF
TRBJ2-7 TRBV18 CASSENSPYEQYF
TRBJ1-1 TRBV27 CASSFKPQGRNTEAFF
TRBJ2-6 TRBV19 CASSIIGIGQARSGANVLTF
TRBJ2-7 TRBV19 CASWDDREYEQYF
TRBJ1-5 TRBV24-1 CATSDPTGGNQPQHF
TRBJ1-1 TRBV10-2 CASSELGTEAFF
TRBJ1-3 TRBV7-2 CASSRWTGPNTIYF
TRBJ2-1 TRBV12-3/TRBV12-4 CASSLLTEQFF
TRBJ2-7 TRBV5-1 CASSYYRSYEQYF
TRBJ1-5 TRBV28 CASRAGNSNQPQHF
TRBJ2-2 TRBV3-1 CASSNHPPESGELFF
TRBJ2-7 TRBV30 CAWSVQSGRYEQYF
TRBJ1-5 TRBV28 CASRQHALPGGGNQPQHF
TRBJ1-6 TRBV20-1 CSARQVVDSPLHF
TRBJ2-1 TRBV5-1 CASSFGEGQLYNGQFF
TRBJ2-7 TRBV28 CASSPTVGGNEQYF
TRBJ2-4 TRBV28 CASIGVLGSQLAKNIQYF
TRBJ2-7 TRBV3-1 CASSHSLAGYEQYF
TRBJ1-5 TRBV19 CASSIGGGRNQPQHF
TRBJ1-1 TRBV7-3 CASSLREWVKPGAMNTEAFF
TRBJ2-7 TRBV28 CASSSDREITPYEQYF
TRBJ2-3 TRBV11-2 CASSFGGSHTDTQYF
TRBJ2-4 TRBV29-1 CSVVGSFDQYF
TRBJ1-2 TRBV5-1 CASSRDSIYGYTF
TRBJ2-7 TRBV20-1 CSASGTSGSSYEQYF
TRBJ2-7 TRBV5-1 CASSLALDRDGQYF
TRBJ2-5 TRBV6-5 CASSYSWGVQETQYF
TRBJ2-1 TRBV10-3 CASSYPDAPLRNEQFF
TRBJ1-1 TRBV12-3/TRBV12-4 CAGSFGEANTEAFF